The next 15 T cell receptor beta chains were all read from a single sample in a study of cytomegalovirus exposure and HLA in healthy donors. Primers: 60 Vbeta forward and 13 Jbeta reverse. Using immunoSEQ multiplex PCR, the repertoire was profiled, and TCRdb retains in-frame clones only, with some absent. The table shows around 160,000 clones, with around 75% occurring only once. Sequenced material: PBMCs. These receptors were obtained from a human donor in good health.

The chain uses TRBV2 and TRBJ2-5, with a weak D call TRBD1 (5 bases). The germline V gene has CDR1 SNHLY and CDR2 FYNNEI. The CDR3 loop spans 12 amino acids. V was clipped by 8 bases and J by 7 bases, with 14 bases between them. CDR3 DNA sequence: TGTGCCAGCGGGGTAGGGGATGGGACCCAGTACTTC. Translation: CASGVGDGTQYF.

The chain recombines TRBV14 with TRBJ1-1; 12 bases agree with TRBD1. The V and J ends lost 4 bases and 0 bases, in that order; junction bases with no gene match: 9. The CDR3 runs 18 residues. The germline V gene has CDR1 SGHDN and CDR2 FVKESK. The CDR3 DNA is TGTGCCAGCAGCCGACCCGGGACAGGGGGCTTCATGAACACTGAAGCTTTCTTT. Translated: CASSRPGTGGFMNTEAFF. The whole variable domain, remainder taken from reference TRBV14 and TRBJ1-1, is EAGVTQFPSHSVIEKGQTVTLRCDPISGHDNLYWYRRVMGKEIKFLLHFVKESKQDESGMPNNRFLAERTGGTYSTLKVQPAELEDSGVYFCASSRPGTGGFMNTEAFFGQGTRLTVV.

The rearrangement joins TRBV2 to TRBJ2-1, with D perhaps TRBD2 (5 bases). CDR1 SNHLY and CDR2 FYNNEI come from the germline V gene. V lost 8 bases to trimming and J lost 4 bases, with 9 bases between them. The CDR3 covers 12 residues. The CDR3: CASVGGYNEQFF. The DNA of the CDR3 is TGTGCCAGCGTGGGCGGGTACAATGAGCAGTTCTTC.

This chain joins TRBV6-5 and TRBJ1-2; the D is unclear. The V end was cut by 0 bases, the J end by 0 bases, with 8 bases between. This CDR3 region has 15 residues. Per the germline V gene, CDR1 is MNHEY and CDR2 is SVGAGI. The CDR3 region has the DNA TGTGCCAGCAGTTACTCGTACAGATCTAACTATGGCTACACCTTC. As protein: CASSYSYRSNYGYTF.

A single count supports this clone. The J gene is TRBJ2-1, the V gene TRBV9; maybe TRBD2 (7 bases). V was shortened by 4 bases and J by 7 bases, with 27 bases between the two germline ends. Germline V lookup: CDR1 SGDLS, CDR2 YYNGEE. There are 18 residues in the CDR3. The DNA of the CDR3 is TGTGCCAGCAGCCCTATAGGGGGGGGATATTTACCGGGGAATGAGCAGTTCTTC. Its protein product is CASSPIGGGYLPGNEQFF.

The table lists this clone with a count of one. The genes are TRBV13 and TRBJ2-5, with D uncertain. The V gene's germline CDR1 is PRHDT and CDR2 FYEKMQ (reference sequence). Between the trimmed V and J ends, which lost 3 bases and 5 bases, there was a span of 10 bases. The CDR3 sequence is 13 residues long. This CDR3 is CASSLTYFETQYF. As DNA, the CDR3 is TGTGCCAGCAGCTTGACTTATTTTGAGACCCAGTACTTC.

This rearrangement joins TRBV6-1 to TRBJ2-7, with 9 bases aligning to TRBD1. J was trimmed by 4 bases and V by 5 bases; bases with no gene match: 9. Germline CDR1 and CDR2: MNHNS and SASEGT. The CDR3 loop spans 15 amino acids. The CDR3 is CASSISGTGYYEQYF. The CDR3 coding sequence is TGTGCCAGCAGTATTTCCGGGACAGGGTATTACGAGCAGTACTTC.

This clone was seen a handful of times. The J gene is TRBJ1-2, the V gene TRBV6-5; TRBD1 is a possible D gene (5 bases). V shed 2 bases and J shed 4 bases, with 8 bases lying between them. The CDR3 runs to 13 residues. CDR1 is MNHEY, CDR2 SVGAGI, per germline. The DNA of the CDR3 is TGTGCCAGCAGTTACATCCAGGGCTATGGCTACACCTTC. It specifies CASSYIQGYGYTF.

J is TRBJ2-5 and V is TRBV25-1; D gene unclear. This CDR3 comprises 12 residues. The V gene's germline CDR1 is MGHDK and CDR2 SYGVNS. V lost 9 bases to trimming and J lost 0 bases, with 8 bases between them. CDR3: CASNYNQETQYF. The CDR3 bases are TGTGCCAGTAATTACAACCAAGAGACCCAGTACTTC.

This clone was detected a few times. The V and J genes are TRBV5-1 and TRBJ2-5; D ambiguous. The DNA end lines up better with TRBJ2-7; the J call may be wrong. This CDR3 is built from 14 residues. Per germline, CDR1 SGHRS and CDR2 YFSETQ. CDR3 coding DNA: TGCGCCAGCAGCTTGGATCCTTCCTCCTACGAGCAGTACTTC. As protein: CASSLDPSSYEQYF.

V and J are TRBV6-6 and TRBJ2-3, with unresolved D. Looked up from germline, CDR1 is MNHNY and CDR2 is SVGAGI (reference sequence). Trimming took off 6 bases at V and 2 bases at J, with 6 bases between the two ends. This CDR3 region has 12 residues. Here the CDR3 DNA reads TGTGCCAGCAGAACAGTCACAGATACGCAGTATTTT. Its translation: CASRTVTDTQYF.

V and J are TRBV5-8 and TRBJ2-2, with 7 positions matching TRBD1. Per the germline V gene, CDR1 is SGHTS and CDR2 is YDEGEE. Unmatched junction bases numbered 9, after V lost 4 bases and J lost 6 bases. The CDR3 contains 15 residues. The CDR3 DNA reads as TGTGCCAGCAGCCCCGACAGGGTACGGGCCGGGGAGCTGTTTTTT. Residues: CASSPDRVRAGELFF.

The J gene is TRBJ2-1, the V gene TRBV7-9, with 9 positions matching TRBD2. The germline V gene has CDR1 SEHNR and CDR2 FQNEAQ (reference sequence). The length of the CDR3 is 14 residues. V shed 8 bases and J 8 bases; nucleotides not matched to a gene: 10. The CDR3 nucleotides are TGTGCCAGCGGATCCTTAGCGGGGGATGATGAGCAGTTCTTC. Residues: CASGSLAGDDEQFF.

The chain carries TRBV19 and TRBJ1-1; no clear D gene. V was trimmed by 7 bases and J by 1 base, leaving 13 bases between them. Germline CDR1 and CDR2: LNHDA and SQIVND (reference sequence). The CDR3 is made up of 14 amino acids. CDR3 DNA sequence: TGTGCCAGTACCCTTAGTCCCGGGAACACTGAAGCTTTCTTT. Amino acid sequence: CASTLSPGNTEAFF.

This clone was seen a handful of times. The chain carries TRBV5-1 and TRBJ2-3; D is possibly TRBD2 (6 bases). The CDR3 is 15 residues long. The germline V and J ends were trimmed by 3 bases and 1 base, with 12 bases remaining between them. Germline lookup yields CDR1 SGHRS and CDR2 YFSETQ. The CDR3 protein is CASSSRLGGTDTQYF. CDR3 bases: TGCGCCAGCAGCTCCCGACTAGGAGGCACAGATACGCAGTATTTT.